These 13 T cell receptor beta chains were sequenced from one sample in a study of cytotoxic CD8 clonotypes in ibrutinib-treated CLL. Using immunoSEQ multiplex PCR, the repertoire was profiled, and TCRdb retains in-frame clones only, with some absent. The sample holds over 25,000 clones; roughly 60% are singletons and the top ten take roughly 15%. Sequenced material: PBMCs, taken before ibrutinib treatment. The origin of the receptors is a human donor with chronic lymphocytic leukemia.

The chain has TRBV10-1 and TRBJ2-3, with D perhaps given as TRBD1 or TRBD2 (5 bases each). Trimming shortened V by 8 bases and J by 0 bases, and 6 bases separated the two germline ends. The CDR3 runs to 12 residues. Germline values: CDR1 WNHNN, CDR2 SYGVQD (reference sequence). CDR3 bases: TGCGCCAGCGGGGGTAGCACAGATACGCAGTATTTT. This codes for CASGGSTDTQYF.

On this clone: At one boundary the junction diverges from the germline segment, which might be a read error. The chain is built from TRBV6-5 and TRBJ2-1; D possibly corresponds to TRBD2 (5 bases). The CDR3 extends over 16 amino acids. Looked up from germline, CDR1 is MNHEY and CDR2 is SVGAGI. CDR3 nucleotide sequence: TGTGCCAGCAGTTACTCGAAGCTAGCCTCCTCCAATGAGCAGTTCTTC. Translation gives CASSYSKLASSNEQFF.

V usage is TRBV29-1 and J usage is TRBJ2-7; D is unresolved. Germline loops: CDR1 SQVTM, CDR2 ANQGSEA. This CDR3 is built from 15 residues. V lost 0 bases, J lost 3 bases, and 15 bases lay in between. Here the CDR3 reads CSVEEDRQGGYEQYF. The CDR3 coding sequence is TGCAGCGTTGAAGAAGATCGACAAGGCGGCTACGAGCAGTACTTC.

The chain carries TRBV25-1 and TRBJ2-1, with a tentative D call TRBD1 (6 bases). CDR1 is MGHDK, CDR2 SYGVNS, per germline. CDR3 length: 15 residues. Trimming took off 6 bases at V and 1 base at J, with 13 bases between the two ends. The DNA for the CDR3 is TGTGCCAGCAGCCCTGAGACAGGATCCTACAATGAGCAGTTCTTC. It is translated as CASSPETGSYNEQFF. The full variable domain, rest sourced from reference TRBV25-1 and TRBJ2-1, is EADIYQTPRYLVIGTGKKITLECSQTMGHDKMYWYQQDPGMELHLIHYSYGVNSTEKGDLSSESTVSRIRTEHFPLTLESARPSHTSQYLCASSPETGSYNEQFFGPGTRLTVL.

The chain joins TRBV27 to TRBJ2-1, with D perhaps being TRBD1 or TRBD2 (6 bases each). Trimming shortened V by 4 bases and J by 3 bases, and 13 bases separated the two germline ends. The germline V gene has CDR1 MNHEY and CDR2 SMNVEV (reference sequence). The CDR3 has 15 residues. The chain's CDR3 is CASSSLGGVYNEQFF. DNA of the CDR3: TGTGCCAGCAGTTCCCTGGGGGGCGTCTACAATGAGCAGTTCTTC.

On this clone: One junction end disagrees with the germline gene, perhaps due to a read error. The rearrangement joins TRBV15 to TRBJ2-3; D may match TRBD1 or TRBD2 (5 bases each). The V gene's germline CDR1 is LNHNV and CDR2 YYDKDF (reference sequence). CDR3 size: 16 residues. The CDR3 DNA is TGTGCCACCAGCAGAGATGAGGGTTGGGGCACAGATATGCAGTATTTT. Translated: CATSRDEGWGTDMQYF.

This chain uses TRBV7-9 with TRBJ1-2; 7 nucleotides align to TRBD1. Germline values: CDR1 SEHNR, CDR2 FQNEAQ (reference sequence). V gave up 5 bases and J gave up 8 bases; unmatched junction bases: 14. This CDR3 is built from 15 residues. The CDR3 protein is CASSATQGPVGGYTF. In DNA form, the CDR3 reads TGTGCCAGCAGCGCTACACAGGGGCCCGTGGGGGGCTACACCTTC. The variable domain in full, with the rest retrieved from reference TRBV7-9 and TRBJ1-2, is DTGVSQNPRHKITKRGQNVTFRCDPISEHNRLYWYRQTLGQGPEFLTYFQNEAQLEKSRLLSDRFSAERPKGSFSTLEIQRTEQGDSAMYLCASSATQGPVGGYTFGSGTRLTVV.

V is TRBV5-5 and J is TRBJ1-2, with D hard to call. This CDR3 contains 15 residues. CDR1 and CDR2 from the germline V gene are SGHKS and YYEKEE (reference sequence). Trimming left V 1 base short and J 1 base short, with 11 bases between. In DNA, the CDR3 is TGTGCCAGCAGCTTGAGCTTCGGAGATAACTATGGCTACACCTTC. It yields the protein CASSLSFGDNYGYTF.

V is TRBV7-8 and J is TRBJ2-7; the match to TRBD2 covers 10 bases. V gave up 2 bases and J gave up 5 bases; unmatched junction bases: 9. Germline lookup yields CDR1 SGHVS and CDR2 FQNEAQ. CDR3 size: 16 residues. The CDR3 protein is CASSLPALAGLDEQYF. The CDR3 coding sequence is TGTGCCAGCAGCTTACCCGCACTAGCGGGACTCGACGAGCAGTACTTC. The full variable domain, rest sourced from reference TRBV7-8 and TRBJ2-7, is GAGVSQSPRYKVAKRGQDVALRCDPISGHVSLFWYQQALGQGPEFLTYFQNEAQLDKSGLPSDRFFAERPEGSVSTLKIQRTQQEDSAVYLCASSLPALAGLDEQYFGPGTRLTVT.

The chain carries TRBV10-3 and TRBJ1-5; maybe TRBD1 (5 bases). This CDR3 comprises 15 residues. The germline gives CDR1 ENHRY, CDR2 SYGVKD. Trimming took off 2 bases at V and 0 bases at J, with 8 bases between the two ends. The chain's CDR3 is CAISETGYSNQPQHF. The CDR3 DNA is TGTGCCATCAGTGAGACAGGCTATAGCAATCAGCCCCAGCATTTT.

This clone was seen a few times. This chain links TRBV6-5 with TRBJ1-2, with 7 bases aligning to TRBD1. The CDR3 covers 13 residues. Germline CDR1 and CDR2: MNHEY and SVGAGI. V lost 6 bases, J lost 8 bases, and 9 bases stayed unmatched. The DNA for the CDR3 is TGTGCCAGCAGCAACCGACAGGGAGGAGGCTACACCTTC. This codes for CASSNRQGGGYTF.

The chain is built from TRBV27 and TRBJ1-6; D not certain. The CDR3 extends over 16 amino acids. The V gene's germline CDR1 is MNHEY and CDR2 SMNVEV (reference sequence). The V end lost 5 bases, the J end lost 9 bases, and 20 bases lay between the germline ends. The CDR3, as DNA: TGTGCCAGCAGTCCCACCCCCCAGGCCCCAATTTCACCCCTCCACTTT. Its translation is CASSPTPQAPISPLHF.

The rearrangement links TRBV27 to TRBJ1-2; no clear D. The CDR3 spans 13 residues. Germline assignment: CDR1 MNHEY and CDR2 SMNVEV (reference sequence). Trimming removed 5 bases at V and 8 bases at J, with 15 bases between. CDR3 DNA sequence: TGTGCCAGCAGTCCGTCGGCGGGGAACGGCTACACCTTC. Its translation is CASSPSAGNGYTF.